This T cell receptor beta chain is from a study of CD8 T cells in Susac syndrome. General study results and limits: In Susac syndrome, CD8+ expansion was highest in TEMRA and active disease.

Sequencing targeted TCR beta in T cells from blood (CD8+ and CD4+). In contrast to the negatively isolated CD8+ and CD4+ T cells, TEMRA cells were FACS-enriched. Comments on this clonotype: The antigen is not known.

The germline V and J ends were trimmed by 4 bases and 3 bases, with 13 bases remaining between them. The CDR3 is 15 amino acids. In germline, CDR1 is SGHDN, CDR2 FVKESK. The RNA input was about 0.45 to 1 ug, and it was reverse transcribed with random hexamers. Amplification of TCR beta CDR3 spanned 54 Vbeta and 13 Jbeta via immunoSEQ multiplex PCR. Using its own MiXCR run on the immunoSEQ multiplex PCR reads, TCRdb lists one record per CDR3 protein. The table shows about 130,000 distinct CDR3 sequences, with around 93% occurring only once. Sequenced input: CD8+ T cells from PBMCs. The sequence came from a human donor with Susac syndrome. The V call is TRBV14, the J call TRBJ2-1; the D gene is possibly TRBD2 (5 bases). CDR3 amino acids: CASSLEVGIYNEQFF. CDR3 coding DNA: TGTGCCAGCAGCCTCGAAGTCGGGATCTACAATGAGCAGTTCTTC.